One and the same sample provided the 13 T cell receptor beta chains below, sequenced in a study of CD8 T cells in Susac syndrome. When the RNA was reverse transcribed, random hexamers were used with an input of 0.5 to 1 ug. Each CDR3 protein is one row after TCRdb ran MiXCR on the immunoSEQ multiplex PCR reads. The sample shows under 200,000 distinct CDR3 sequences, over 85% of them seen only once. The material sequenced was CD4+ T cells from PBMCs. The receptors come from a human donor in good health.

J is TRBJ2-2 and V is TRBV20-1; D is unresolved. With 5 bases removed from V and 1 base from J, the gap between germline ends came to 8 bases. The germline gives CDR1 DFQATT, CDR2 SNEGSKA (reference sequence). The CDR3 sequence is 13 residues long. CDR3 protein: CSALSGNTGELFF. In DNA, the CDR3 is TGCAGTGCTCTTAGTGGGAACACCGGGGAGCTGTTTTTT.

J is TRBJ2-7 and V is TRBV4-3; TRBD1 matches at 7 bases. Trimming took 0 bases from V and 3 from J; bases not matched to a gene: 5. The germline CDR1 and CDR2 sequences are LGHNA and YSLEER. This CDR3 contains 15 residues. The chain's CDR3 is CASSQDQGTVYEQYF. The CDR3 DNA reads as TGCGCCAGCAGCCAAGATCAGGGGACAGTCTACGAGCAGTACTTC.

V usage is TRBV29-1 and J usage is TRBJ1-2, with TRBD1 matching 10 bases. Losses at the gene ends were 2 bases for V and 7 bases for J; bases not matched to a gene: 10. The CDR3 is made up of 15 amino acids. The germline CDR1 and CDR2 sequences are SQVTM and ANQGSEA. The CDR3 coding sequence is TGCAGCGTTGAATATAGCGGACAGGGGGTCGGTGGCTACACCTTC. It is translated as CSVEYSGQGVGGYTF.

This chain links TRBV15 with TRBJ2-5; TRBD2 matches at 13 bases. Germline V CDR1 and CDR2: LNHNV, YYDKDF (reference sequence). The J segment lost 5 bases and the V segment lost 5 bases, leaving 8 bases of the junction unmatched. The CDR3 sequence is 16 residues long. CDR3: CATSPRTSGGRETQYF. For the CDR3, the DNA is TGTGCCACCAGCCCCCGGACTAGCGGGGGCCGGGAGACCCAGTACTTC.

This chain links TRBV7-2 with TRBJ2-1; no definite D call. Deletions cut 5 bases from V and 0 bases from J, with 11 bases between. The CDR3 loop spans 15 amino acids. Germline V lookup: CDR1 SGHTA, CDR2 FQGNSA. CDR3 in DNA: TGTGCCAGCAGCCCTCGGACCATCTCCTACAATGAGCAGTTCTTC. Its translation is CASSPRTISYNEQFF.

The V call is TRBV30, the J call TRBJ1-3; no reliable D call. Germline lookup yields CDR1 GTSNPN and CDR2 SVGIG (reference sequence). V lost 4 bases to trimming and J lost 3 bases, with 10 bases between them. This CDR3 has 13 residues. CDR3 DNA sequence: TGTGCCTGGAACCAAGGCTTTGGAAACACCATATATTTT. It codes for CAWNQGFGNTIYF.

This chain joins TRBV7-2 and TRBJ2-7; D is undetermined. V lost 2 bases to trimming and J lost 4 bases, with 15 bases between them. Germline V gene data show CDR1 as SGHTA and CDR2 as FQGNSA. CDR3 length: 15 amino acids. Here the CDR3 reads CASSLRSTFPYEQYF. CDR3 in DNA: TGTGCCAGCAGCTTAAGGAGTACCTTCCCTTACGAGCAGTACTTC.

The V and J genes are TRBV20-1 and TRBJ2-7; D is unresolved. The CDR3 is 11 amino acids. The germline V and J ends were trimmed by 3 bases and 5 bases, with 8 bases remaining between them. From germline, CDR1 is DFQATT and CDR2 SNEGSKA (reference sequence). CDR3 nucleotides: TGCAGTGCTAGGGTGAAGGACGAGCAGTACGTC. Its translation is CSARVKDEQYV.

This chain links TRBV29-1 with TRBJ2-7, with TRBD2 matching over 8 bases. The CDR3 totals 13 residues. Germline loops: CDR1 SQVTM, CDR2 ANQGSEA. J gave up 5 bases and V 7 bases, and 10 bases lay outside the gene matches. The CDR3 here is CSGGGPNPNEQYF. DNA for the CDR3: TGCAGCGGCGGGGGGCCCAACCCTAACGAGCAGTACTTC.

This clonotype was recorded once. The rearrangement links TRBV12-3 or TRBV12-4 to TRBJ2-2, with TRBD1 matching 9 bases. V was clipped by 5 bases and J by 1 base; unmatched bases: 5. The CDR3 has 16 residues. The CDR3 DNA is TGTGCCAGCAGTCCGGGGACAGGGCGGAACACCGGGGAGCTGTTTTTT. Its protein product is CASSPGTGRNTGELFF.

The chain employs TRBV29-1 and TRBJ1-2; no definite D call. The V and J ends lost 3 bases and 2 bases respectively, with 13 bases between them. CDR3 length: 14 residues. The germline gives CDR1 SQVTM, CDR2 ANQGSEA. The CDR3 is CSVDFSEVNYGYTF. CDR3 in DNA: TGCAGCGTTGATTTCTCGGAGGTCAACTATGGCTACACCTTC.

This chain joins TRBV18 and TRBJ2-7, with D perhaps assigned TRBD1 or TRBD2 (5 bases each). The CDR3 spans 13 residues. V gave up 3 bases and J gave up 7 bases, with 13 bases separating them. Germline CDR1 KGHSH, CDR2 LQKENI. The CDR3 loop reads CASSPQGPGEQYF. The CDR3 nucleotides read TGTGCCAGCTCACCGCAGGGACCGGGAGAGCAGTACTTC.

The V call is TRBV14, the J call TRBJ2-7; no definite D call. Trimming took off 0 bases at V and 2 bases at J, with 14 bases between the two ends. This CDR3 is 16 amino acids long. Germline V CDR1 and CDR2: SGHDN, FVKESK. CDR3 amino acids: CASSQDPGRRPYEQYF. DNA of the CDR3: TGTGCCAGCAGCCAAGATCCCGGGCGGAGACCCTACGAGCAGTACTTC.